This TCR beta chain was sequenced for a study of blood T cell repertoires in COVID-19. Study-level information: Donors in Cohort 3 counted as recovered after two negative PCRs, clearance, or symptom resolution. PBMCs, B-cell-depleted T cells, or T cells were the source of the cDNA or gDNA that made up the material.

Self-reported history from a screening survey and questionnaire set each donor's cohort. Using immunoSEQ multiplex PCR, the repertoire was profiled, and TCRdb retains in-frame clones only, with some absent. The sample has a few hundred thousand clones, about 90% seen once. The specimen sequenced was PBMCs or T cells enriched from blood (not recorded which). The TCR was taken from a man aged 35-49 years in a cohort exposed to, infected with or recovered from COVID-19 (not recorded which).

CDR3 bases: TGTGCCAGCTCACCACACTCACAGTGGACAGGAATTGAAGCTTTCTTT. It specifies CASSPHSQWTGIEAFF. The chain has TRBV18 and TRBJ1-1, with 7 positions matching TRBD1. J gave up 7 bases and V 1 base, and 12 bases lay outside the gene matches. CDR3 length: 16 amino acids. CDR1 KGHSH and CDR2 LQKENI come from the germline V gene.